Below are 16 T cell receptor beta chains sequenced from a single sample in a study of blood T cell repertoires in COVID-19. Profiling relied on immunoSEQ multiplex PCR, and the TCRdb table lists in-frame clones only, not all of them. The sample records under 40,000 clones, 90% being singletons. The sequencing input was peripheral blood. The receptors shown here come from a man between 60 and 75 years old with active COVID-19.

V gene TRBV7-9 combines with J gene TRBJ2-2, with D possibly matching TRBD1 (6 bases). CDR3 size: 14 residues. Germline V gene lookup returns CDR1 SEHNR and CDR2 FQNEAQ (reference sequence). V lost 4 bases and J lost 4, with 10 bases in between. The CDR3 loop is CASSSQGSTGELFF. Here the CDR3 DNA reads TGTGCCAGCAGCTCCCAGGGGTCCACCGGGGAGCTGTTTTTT.

The chain employs TRBV5-1 and TRBJ1-3; 7 nucleotides agree with TRBD1. V was clipped by 4 bases and J by 0 bases; unmatched bases: 10. This CDR3 spans 17 amino acids. Per germline, CDR1 SGHRS and CDR2 YFSETQ. The CDR3: CASSAGDSAFSGNTIYF. CDR3 bases: TGCGCCAGCAGCGCCGGGGACAGCGCCTTCTCTGGAAACACCATATATTTT.

This chain uses TRBV7-9 with TRBJ1-1; no clear D gene. The CDR3 sequence is 14 residues long. Trimming cost V 5 bases and J 6 bases, with 16 bases left between them. Germline values: CDR1 SEHNR, CDR2 FQNEAQ (reference sequence). The DNA of the CDR3 is TGTGCCAGCAGCCCAGTCAGGTCCTCGGCTGAAGCTTTCTTT. This gives the protein CASSPVRSSAEAFF.

The CDR3 region is CASSPDRMVFF. In DNA form, the CDR3 reads TGTGCCAGCAGCCCGGACAGGATGGTGTTTTTT. J is TRBJ2-2 and V is TRBV7-2, with 7 bases fitting TRBD1. Germline CDR1 SGHTA, CDR2 FQGNSA. Unmatched junction bases numbered 6, after V lost 5 bases and J lost 15 bases. The CDR3 consists of 11 residues.

This clone was recorded only once. The V call is TRBV7-2, the J call TRBJ2-7, with 10 positions matching TRBD1. After removal of 5 bases from V and 6 bases from J, the junction contained 10 bases not matched to a gene. Germline CDR1 and CDR2: SGHTA and FQGNSA. The CDR3 extends over 15 amino acids. The CDR3 DNA is TGTGCCAGCAGCGATCGGACAGGGGGGGTTCGCGAGCAGTACTTC. It encodes CASSDRTGGVREQYF.

The chain links TRBV13 to TRBJ2-7; TRBD2 matches 8 bases. Losses at the gene ends were 0 bases for V and 0 bases for J; bases not matched to a gene: 7. The CDR3 covers 17 residues. Germline CDR1 is PRHDT and CDR2 is FYEKMQ (reference sequence). CDR3 loop: CASSLGPQRGFSYEQYF. In DNA, the CDR3 is TGTGCCAGCAGCTTAGGCCCCCAGCGGGGGTTCTCCTACGAGCAGTACTTC.

The chain links TRBV10-3 to TRBJ2-3, with D unresolved. Germline CDR1 reads ENHRY; CDR2 reads SYGVKD. V lost 4 bases and J 2 bases, leaving 10 bases between the germline ends. The CDR3 extends over 14 amino acids. CDR3 residues: CAISVYQSTDTQYF. The CDR3 DNA is TGTGCCATCAGTGTATACCAGTCCACAGATACGCAGTATTTT.

V gene TRBV10-3 combines with J gene TRBJ1-2; tentative D call: TRBD1 (6 bases). Trimming left V 6 bases short and J 7 bases short, with 24 bases between. CDR1 and CDR2 from the germline V gene are ENHRY and SYGVKD. The CDR3 runs to 16 residues. The CDR3 protein is CAIRTTTGGETFGYTF. For the CDR3, the DNA is TGTGCCATCAGGACAACGACAGGCGGCGAAACCTTTGGCTACACCTTC.

A few counts support this clone. V is TRBV7-8 and J is TRBJ1-5; 8 nucleotides match TRBD1. Germline trimming cut 1 base from V and 0 bases from J; bases unmatched to any gene: 11. CDR1 SGHVS and CDR2 FQNEAQ come from the germline V gene. There are 19 residues in the CDR3. CDR3 in DNA: TGTGCCAGCAGCTTAGTTTTTGGACAGGGAGACTATAGCAATCAGCCCCAGCATTTT. It encodes CASSLVFGQGDYSNQPQHF.

The rearrangement links TRBV12-3 or TRBV12-4 to TRBJ2-3, with D unclear. The CDR3 is made up of 12 amino acids. The ends were cut back, 6 bases at V and 2 bases at J, with 6 bases in the middle. CDR3 amino acids: CASSLFTDTQYF. As DNA, the CDR3 is TGTGCCAGCAGCCTTTTCACAGATACGCAGTATTTT.

Here the CDR3 reads CASSRGLAGGPGGELFF. CDR3 coding DNA: TGTGCCAGCAGCCGTGGACTAGCGGGGGGGCCTGGCGGGGAGCTGTTTTTT. The chain carries TRBV11-3 and TRBJ2-2; 15 bases agree with TRBD2. From germline, CDR1 is SGHNT and CDR2 YENEEA. The trim removed 5 bases at V and 7 bases at J, leaving 8 bases unmatched. The CDR3 has 17 amino acids. Combining the CDR3 with reference TRBV11-3 and TRBJ2-2 gives the whole variable domain EAGVVQSPRYKIIEKKQPVAFWCNPISGHNTLYWYLQNLGQGPELLIRYENEEAVDDSQLPKDRFSAERLKGVDSTLKIQPAELGDSAVYLCASSRGLAGGPGGELFFGEGSRLTVL.

The gene calls are TRBV5-5 and TRBJ2-7; tentatively, D is TRBD2 (5 bases). V dropped 5 bases and J dropped 4 bases, with 16 bases sitting between them. The CDR3 spans 14 residues. Germline CDR1 SGHKS, CDR2 YYEKEE (reference sequence). CDR3 coding DNA: TGTGCCAGCAGACGGGGAGTTTTGAGTTACGAGCAGTACTTC. This sequence encodes CASRRGVLSYEQYF. Based on the CDR3 plus reference TRBV5-5 and TRBJ2-7, the full variable domain is DAGVTQSPTHLIKTRGQQVTLRCSPISGHKSVSWYQQVLGQGPQFIFQYYEKEERGRGNFPDRFSARQFPNYSSELNVNALLLGDSALYLCASRRGVLSYEQYFGPGTRLTVT.

Only a few counts were recorded for this clone. The rearrangement links TRBV9 to TRBJ1-4, with TRBD1 as a possible D gene (5 bases). The germline gives CDR1 SGDLS, CDR2 YYNGEE. The CDR3 sequence is 17 residues long. V was pared by 0 bases and J by 8 bases, with 20 bases between. As DNA, the CDR3 is TGTGCCAGCAGCGTAGGCAGGGATGGAGGGGTGAGGGAAAAACTGTTTTTT. Protein sequence: CASSVGRDGGVREKLFF.

V gene TRBV20-1 combines with J gene TRBJ2-7; no reliable D call. CDR1 and CDR2 (germline): DFQATT, SNEGSKA (reference sequence). The CDR3 has 13 amino acids. V lost 3 bases and J lost 4, with 13 bases in between. The CDR3 DNA reads as TGCAGTGCTAGTTCTGGGTCCGGGTACGAGCAGTACTTC. It is translated as CSASSGSGYEQYF.

The gene calls are TRBV11-2 and TRBJ1-2, with D uncertain. CDR1 is SGHAT, CDR2 FQNNGV, per germline. Trimming stripped 5 bases from V and 0 bases from J, with 10 bases between. This CDR3 has 14 residues. The DNA of the CDR3 is TGTGCCAGCAGCACTGAAATATCTAACTATGGCTACACCTTC. It encodes CASSTEISNYGYTF.

This chain's CDR3 is CSVLGEEPGGYTF. The CDR3 region has the DNA TGCAGCGTCCTGGGCGAGGAGCCGGGGGGCTACACCTTC. The chain has TRBV29-1 and TRBJ1-2; D is uncertain. Germline lookup yields CDR1 SQVTM and CDR2 ANQGSEA. This CDR3 has 13 amino acids. V was trimmed by 6 bases and J by 8 bases, leaving 19 bases between them.